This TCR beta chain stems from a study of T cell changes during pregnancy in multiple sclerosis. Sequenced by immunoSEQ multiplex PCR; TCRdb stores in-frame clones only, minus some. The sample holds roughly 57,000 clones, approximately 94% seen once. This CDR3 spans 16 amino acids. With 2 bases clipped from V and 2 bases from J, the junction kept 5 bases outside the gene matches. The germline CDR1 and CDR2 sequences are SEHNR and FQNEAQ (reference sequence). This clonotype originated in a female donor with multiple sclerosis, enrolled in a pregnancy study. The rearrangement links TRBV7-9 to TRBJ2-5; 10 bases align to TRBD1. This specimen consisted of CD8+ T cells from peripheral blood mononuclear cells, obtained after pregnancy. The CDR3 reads CASSLSGTGDQETQYF. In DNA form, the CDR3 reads TGTGCCAGCAGCTTAAGCGGGACAGGGGATCAAGAGACCCAGTACTTC.